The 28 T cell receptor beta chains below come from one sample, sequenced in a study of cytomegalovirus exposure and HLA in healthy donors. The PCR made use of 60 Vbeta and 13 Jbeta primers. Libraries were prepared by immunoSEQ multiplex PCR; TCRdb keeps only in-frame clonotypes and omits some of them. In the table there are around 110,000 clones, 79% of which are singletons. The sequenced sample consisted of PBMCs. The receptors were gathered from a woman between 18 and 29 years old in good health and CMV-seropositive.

CDR3 nucleotide sequence: TGCGCCAGCAGCCCCGGGATGCGAGACAGGGGTAACTATGGCTACACCTTC. It yields the protein CASSPGMRDRGNYGYTF. The rearrangement links TRBV4-1 to TRBJ1-2; 8 bases agree with TRBD1. Germline lookup yields CDR1 MGHRA and CDR2 YSYEKL. J was trimmed by 1 base and V by 4 bases; bases with no gene match: 11. The CDR3 sequence is 17 residues long.

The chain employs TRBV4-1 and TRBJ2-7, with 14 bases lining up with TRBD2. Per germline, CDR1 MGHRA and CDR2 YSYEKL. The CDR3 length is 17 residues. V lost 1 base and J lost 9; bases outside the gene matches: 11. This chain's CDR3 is CASSQGDGLAGGPGQYF. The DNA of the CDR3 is TGCGCCAGCAGCCAAGGAGACGGACTAGCGGGAGGCCCCGGGCAGTACTTC.

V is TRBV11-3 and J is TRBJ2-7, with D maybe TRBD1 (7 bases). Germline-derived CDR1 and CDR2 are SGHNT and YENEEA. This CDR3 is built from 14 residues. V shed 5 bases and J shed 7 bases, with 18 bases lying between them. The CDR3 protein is CASSLQGRSGEQYF. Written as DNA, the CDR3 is TGTGCCAGCAGCCTACAGGGGAGGTCGGGAGAGCAGTACTTC.

CDR3 nucleotides: TGTGCCAGCAGTGAAAAGTGGAGGGGGCCGGAGACCCAGTACTTC. It encodes CASSEKWRGPETQYF. The chain is built from TRBV6-1 and TRBJ2-5; TRBD1 is a possible D gene (7 bases). Germline CDR1 and CDR2: MNHNS and SASEGT. The CDR3 runs 15 residues. V dropped 2 bases and J dropped 5 bases, with 15 bases sitting between them.

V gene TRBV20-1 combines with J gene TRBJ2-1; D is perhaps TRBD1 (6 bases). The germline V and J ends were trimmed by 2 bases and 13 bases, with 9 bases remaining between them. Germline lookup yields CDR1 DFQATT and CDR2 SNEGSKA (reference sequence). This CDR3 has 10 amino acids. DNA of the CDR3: TGCAGTGCTAGAAAGGGGGACCAGTTCTTC. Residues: CSARKGDQFF.

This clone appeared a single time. The CDR3 nucleotides read TGTGCCAGCAGCTTGGACAGGGGTACTGAAGCTTTCTTT. Translating it yields CASSLDRGTEAFF. This sequence joins TRBV7-9 and TRBJ1-1, with 9 bases fitting TRBD1. The germline V gene has CDR1 SEHNR and CDR2 FQNEAQ (reference sequence). The CDR3 has 13 residues. With V trimmed by 3 bases and J by 5 bases, 1 base remained unmatched.

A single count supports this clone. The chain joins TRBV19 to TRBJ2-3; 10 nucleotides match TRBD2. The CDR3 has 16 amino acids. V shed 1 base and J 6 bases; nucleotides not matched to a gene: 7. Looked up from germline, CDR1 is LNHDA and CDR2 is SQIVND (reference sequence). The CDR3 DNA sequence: TGTGCCAGTAGTATAGGAAGCGGGAGGGCCAGGGATACGCAGTATTTT. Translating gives CASSIGSGRARDTQYF. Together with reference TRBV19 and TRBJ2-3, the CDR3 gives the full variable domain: DGGITQSPKYLFRKEGQNVTLSCEQNLNHDAMYWYRQDPGQGLRLIYYSQIVNDFQKGDIAEGYSVSREKKESFPLTVTSAQKNPTAFYLCASSIGSGRARDTQYFGPGTRLTVL.

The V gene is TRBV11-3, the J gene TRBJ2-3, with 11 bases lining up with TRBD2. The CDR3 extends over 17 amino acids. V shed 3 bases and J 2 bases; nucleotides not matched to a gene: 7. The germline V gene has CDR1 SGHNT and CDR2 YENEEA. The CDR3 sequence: CASSFVGLADITDTQYF. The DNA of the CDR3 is TGTGCCAGCAGCTTTGTGGGACTAGCGGATATCACAGATACGCAGTATTTT. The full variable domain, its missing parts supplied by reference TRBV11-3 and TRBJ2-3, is EAGVVQSPRYKIIEKKQPVAFWCNPISGHNTLYWYLQNLGQGPELLIRYENEEAVDDSQLPKDRFSAERLKGVDSTLKIQPAELGDSAVYLCASSFVGLADITDTQYFGPGTRLTVL.

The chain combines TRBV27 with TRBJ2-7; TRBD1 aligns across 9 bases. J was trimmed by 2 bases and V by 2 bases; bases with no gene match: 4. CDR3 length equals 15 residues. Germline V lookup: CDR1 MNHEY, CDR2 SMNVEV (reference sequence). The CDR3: CASSLLRDRAYEQYF. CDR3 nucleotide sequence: TGTGCCAGCAGTTTACTCCGGGACAGGGCCTACGAGCAGTACTTC.

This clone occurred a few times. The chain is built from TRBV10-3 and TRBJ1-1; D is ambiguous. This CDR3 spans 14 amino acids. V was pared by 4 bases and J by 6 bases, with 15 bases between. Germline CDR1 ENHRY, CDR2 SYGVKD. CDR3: CAISVLWPVPEAFF. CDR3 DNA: TGTGCCATCAGTGTTCTTTGGCCCGTTCCTGAAGCTTTCTTT.

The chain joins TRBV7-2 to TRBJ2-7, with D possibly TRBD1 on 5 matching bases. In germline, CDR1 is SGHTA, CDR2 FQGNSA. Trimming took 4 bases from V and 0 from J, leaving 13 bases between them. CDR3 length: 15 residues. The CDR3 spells CASSWVDRYSYEQYF. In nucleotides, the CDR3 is TGTGCCAGCAGCTGGGTTGACAGATACTCCTACGAGCAGTACTTC.

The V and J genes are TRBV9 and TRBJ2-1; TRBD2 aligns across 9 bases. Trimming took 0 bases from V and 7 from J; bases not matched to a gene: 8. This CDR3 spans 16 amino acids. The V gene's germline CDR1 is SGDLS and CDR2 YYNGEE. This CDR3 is CASSVDAGGEWNEQFF. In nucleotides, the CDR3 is TGTGCCAGCAGCGTAGATGCGGGAGGGGAGTGGAATGAGCAGTTCTTC.

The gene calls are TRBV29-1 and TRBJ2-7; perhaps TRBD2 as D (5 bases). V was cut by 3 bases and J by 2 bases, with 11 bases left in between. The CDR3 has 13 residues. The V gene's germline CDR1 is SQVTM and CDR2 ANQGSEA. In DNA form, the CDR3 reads TGCAGCGTTGAGGAGGACTCGACCTACGAGCAGTACTTC. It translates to CSVEEDSTYEQYF.

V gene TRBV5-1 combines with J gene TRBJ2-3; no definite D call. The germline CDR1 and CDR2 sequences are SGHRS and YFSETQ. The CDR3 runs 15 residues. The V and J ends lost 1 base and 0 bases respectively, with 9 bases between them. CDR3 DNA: TGCGCCAGCAGCTTGCTAGGTTCTAGCACAGATACGCAGTATTTT. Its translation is CASSLLGSSTDTQYF.

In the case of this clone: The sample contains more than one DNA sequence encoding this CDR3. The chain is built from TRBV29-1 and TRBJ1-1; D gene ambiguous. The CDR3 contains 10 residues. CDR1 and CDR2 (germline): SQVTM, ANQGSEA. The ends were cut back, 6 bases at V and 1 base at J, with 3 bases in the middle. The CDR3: CSVRNTEAFF. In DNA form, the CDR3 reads TGCAGCGTCAGGAACACTGAAGCTTTCTTT.

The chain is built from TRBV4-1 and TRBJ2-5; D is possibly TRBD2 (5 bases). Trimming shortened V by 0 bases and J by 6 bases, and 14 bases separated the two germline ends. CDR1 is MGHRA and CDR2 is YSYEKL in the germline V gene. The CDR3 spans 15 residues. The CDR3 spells CASSQEGASPQTQYF. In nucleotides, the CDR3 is TGCGCCAGCAGCCAAGAAGGTGCTAGCCCGCAGACCCAGTACTTC.

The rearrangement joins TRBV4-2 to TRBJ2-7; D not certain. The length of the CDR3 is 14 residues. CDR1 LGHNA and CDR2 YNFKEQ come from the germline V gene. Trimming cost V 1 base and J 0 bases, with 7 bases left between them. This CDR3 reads CASSQGGSSYEQYF. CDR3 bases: TGTGCCAGCAGCCAAGGAGGTTCCTCCTACGAGCAGTACTTC.

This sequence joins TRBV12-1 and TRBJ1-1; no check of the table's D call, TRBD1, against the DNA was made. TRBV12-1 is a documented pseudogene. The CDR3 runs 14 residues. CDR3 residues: CASSCGTPSTEAFF. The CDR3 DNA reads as TGTGCCAGCAGCTGTGGGACACCCTCGACGGAAGCTTTCTTT.

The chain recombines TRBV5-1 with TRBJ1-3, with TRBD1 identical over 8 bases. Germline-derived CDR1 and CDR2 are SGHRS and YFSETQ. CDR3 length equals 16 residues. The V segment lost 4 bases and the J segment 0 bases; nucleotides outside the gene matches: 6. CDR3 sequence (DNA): TGCGCCAGCAGCCAGGACAGGGCCTTCTCTGGAAACACCATATATTTT. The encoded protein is CASSQDRAFSGNTIYF.

This chain's CDR3 is CASRPRGREGYEQYF. The CDR3 coding sequence is TGTGCCAGCAGACCCCGAGGGCGGGAGGGCTACGAGCAGTACTTC. This chain links TRBV6-6 with TRBJ2-7, with 9 bases aligning to TRBD2. V was clipped by 6 bases and J by 3 bases; unmatched bases: 9. This CDR3 spans 15 amino acids. Germline V gene lookup returns CDR1 MNHNY and CDR2 SVGAGI (reference sequence).

The CDR3 DNA follows: TGTGCCTGGTCGGGAGGGGGGGCCTCCTACAATGAGCAGTTCTTC. It codes for CAWSGGGASYNEQFF. The chain uses TRBV30 and TRBJ2-1, with TRBD2 matching 8 bases. The CDR3 consists of 15 residues. In germline, CDR1 is GTSNPN, CDR2 SVGIG (reference sequence). V lost 5 bases and J lost 0; bases outside the gene matches: 6.

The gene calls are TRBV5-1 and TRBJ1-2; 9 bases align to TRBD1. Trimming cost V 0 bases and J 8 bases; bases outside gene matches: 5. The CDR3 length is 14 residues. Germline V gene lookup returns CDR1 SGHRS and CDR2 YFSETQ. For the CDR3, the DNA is TGCGCCAGCAGCTTGGTACAGGGGGCGCAGGGCTACACCTTC. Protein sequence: CASSLVQGAQGYTF.

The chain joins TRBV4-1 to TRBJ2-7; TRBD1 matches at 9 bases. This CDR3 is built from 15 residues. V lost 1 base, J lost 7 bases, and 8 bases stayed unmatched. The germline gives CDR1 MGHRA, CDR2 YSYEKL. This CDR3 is CASSQVAQGADEQYF. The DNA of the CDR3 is TGCGCCAGCAGCCAAGTTGCACAGGGGGCGGATGAGCAGTACTTC.

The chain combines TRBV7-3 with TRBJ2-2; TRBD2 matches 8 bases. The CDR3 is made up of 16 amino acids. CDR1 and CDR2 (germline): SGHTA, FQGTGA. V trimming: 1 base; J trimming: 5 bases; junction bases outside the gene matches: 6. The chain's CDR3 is CASSLMSGSVTGELFF. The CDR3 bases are TGTGCCAGCAGCTTAATGAGCGGGAGCGTGACCGGGGAGCTGTTTTTT. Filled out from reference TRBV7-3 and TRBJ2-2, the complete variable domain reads GAGVSQTPSNKVTEKGKYVELRCDPISGHTALYWYRQSLGQGPEFLIYFQGTGAADDSGLPNDRFFAVRPEGSVSTLKIQRTERGDSAVYLCASSLMSGSVTGELFFGEGSRLTVL.

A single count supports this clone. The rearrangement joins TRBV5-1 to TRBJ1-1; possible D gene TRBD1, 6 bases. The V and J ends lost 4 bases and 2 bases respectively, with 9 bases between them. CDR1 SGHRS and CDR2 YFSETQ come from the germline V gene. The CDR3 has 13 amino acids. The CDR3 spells CASSGQINTEAFF. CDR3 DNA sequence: TGCGCCAGCAGCGGACAGATAAACACTGAAGCTTTCTTT.

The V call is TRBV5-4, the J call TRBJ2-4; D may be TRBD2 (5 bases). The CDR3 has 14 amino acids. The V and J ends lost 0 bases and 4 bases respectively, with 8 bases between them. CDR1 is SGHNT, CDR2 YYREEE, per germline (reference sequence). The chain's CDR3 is CASSLAGVKNIQYF. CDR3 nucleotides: TGTGCCAGCAGCTTGGCCGGGGTGAAAAACATTCAGTACTTC.

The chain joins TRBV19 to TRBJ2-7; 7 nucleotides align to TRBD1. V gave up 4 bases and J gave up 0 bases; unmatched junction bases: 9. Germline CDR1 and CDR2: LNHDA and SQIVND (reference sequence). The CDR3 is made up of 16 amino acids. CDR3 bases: TGTGCCAGTAGTACGCTACCGGGACAGTACTCCTACGAGCAGTACTTC. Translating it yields CASSTLPGQYSYEQYF. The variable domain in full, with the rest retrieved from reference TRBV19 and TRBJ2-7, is DGGITQSPKYLFRKEGQNVTLSCEQNLNHDAMYWYRQDPGQGLRLIYYSQIVNDFQKGDIAEGYSVSREKKESFPLTVTSAQKNPTAFYLCASSTLPGQYSYEQYFGPGTRLTVT.

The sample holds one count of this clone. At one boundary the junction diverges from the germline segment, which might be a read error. CDR3 sequence: CASSIPGANYGYTF. CDR3 DNA: TGTGCCAGTAGTATACCAGGGGCTAACTATGGTTACACCTTC. The chain joins TRBV19 to TRBJ1-2, with D possibly matching TRBD1 (6 bases). The germline V gene encodes CDR1 LNHDA and CDR2 SQIVND (reference sequence). The CDR3 length is 14 residues.